The following is a T cell receptor beta chain sequence with its context. Which antigen it targets is not known. No base qualities exist here, and no much larger clone lies one base off it. The germline V gene (reference sequence) specifies LNHDA as CDR1 and SQIVND as CDR2. The CDR3 holds 15 amino acids from the cysteine to the phenylalanine. Of the read, only the CDR3 DNA is kept; its 45 bases are in frame from base 1. For this chain, trimming is 1 base at the V end and 6 bases at the J end, and the number of junction bases without a gene match is 2. Genomic DNA was isolated from the sorted cells so that the TCRbeta CDR3 region could be sequenced. The immunoSEQ Assay was used for sequencing of TCRbeta CDR3 regions. TCRdb stores this immuneACCESS table with in-frame sequences only. Part of the clones is absent; in the studies checked, under half of the shortfall reflects unresolved V genes, and no reason is known for the rest. For this sample there are approximately 28,000 clones; approximately 84% appear just once. 18% of the sample rests with the top ten.

The trial excluded patients who had a history of autoimmune disease or were on systemic immunosuppression. In every dose cohort, peripheral blood was drawn for TCR sequencing at baseline, cycle 4 day 1, and cycle 7 day 1. Samples came from an open-label, multicenter, first-in-human phase I dose-escalation trial of ivuxolimab. Adults with locally advanced or metastatic melanoma, renal cell carcinoma, hepatocellular carcinoma or head and neck squamous cell carcinoma were enrolled in the trial. Before TCR sequencing, CD4+ T cells and CD8+ T cells were sorted from peripheral blood as separate populations. The record originates from a study of OX40 agonist ivuxolimab in advanced cancers. About the study as a whole: Ivuxolimab, which targeted the costimulatory receptor OX40 (CD134), was an agonistic, fully human IgG2 monoclonal antibody. Among the roughly 50 dose-escalation patients, 19 had hepatocellular carcinoma, approximately 15 melanoma, 9 renal cell carcinoma and 9 head and neck cancer. The paper reports the monotherapy dose-escalation portion (N = 52 patients) of the phase I ivuxolimab trial. In the dose-escalation cohort, 70% to 85% of patients were male, and the mean age was approximately 60 years, with a range of 23 to 79. Three dose-escalation patients achieved partial responses, one with hepatocellular carcinoma and two with cutaneous melanoma. The purpose of peripheral TCRbeta sequencing was to test whether ivuxolimab changed TCR sequence diversity and led to clonal T-cell expansion. Patients were allowed to have had prior anti-PD-1, anti-PD-L1 or anti-CTLA-4 therapy, and 40% of the dose-escalation patients had previously received checkpoint inhibitors. Intravenous ivuxolimab was administered to patients every 2 weeks at six dose levels: 0.01, 0.1, 0.3, 1.5, 3 and 10 mg/kg.

The investigation overall reported the following: In the 0.1-3.0 mg/kg groups, partial responders had among the lowest normalized peripheral clonal expansion, particularly in CD8+ T cells. On average, CD8+ T cells showed more expanded clones than CD4+ T cells after ivuxolimab. Low levels of normalized T-cell clonal expansion were also shown by some nonresponding patients. At doses of 0.1 to 3.0 mg/kg, clonal expansion of both CD4+ and CD8+ T cells in blood was seen between baseline and week 6. The antigen specificity of the clonally expanded peripheral T cells was not determined.

The chain uses TRBV19 and TRBJ2-1; TRBD2 agrees with 11 junctional bases. This receptor was obtained from an adult with an advanced solid tumor such as melanoma, head and neck, liver or kidney cancer. Source: CD4+ or CD8+ T cells sorted from blood, taken in a trial of the OX40 agonist ivuxolimab. The sequence in DNA is TGTGCCAGTAGTATAGGGCTAGCGGGGGGCAATGAGCAGTTCTTC. It codes for CASSIGLAGGNEQFF.